This TCR beta chain was documented in a study of graft-versus-host responses after intestinal transplantation. The overall study: Every recipient had anti-thymocyte globulin induction and approximately 3 years of tacrolimus plus steroids.

Germline V CDR1 and CDR2: SNHLY, FYNNEI. Trimming stripped 10 bases from V and 3 bases from J, with 7 bases between. The CDR3 contains 11 residues. Libraries were prepared by immunoSEQ multiplex PCR; TCRdb keeps only in-frame clonotypes and omits some of them. Of under 90,000 clones in the sample, over 80% were seen once. The origin of this receptor is a human patient who received an intestinal transplant, so some T cells may come from the graft donor. This sequence joins TRBV2 and TRBJ1-3; no firm D call. Specimen: PBMCs, collected 98 days after intestinal transplantation. The CDR3 region has the DNA TGTGCCACTCGGGATGGAAACACCATATATTTT. Translation: CATRDGNTIYF. Using reference TRBV2 and TRBJ1-3 for the parts outside the CDR3, the full variable domain is EPEVTQTPSHQVTQMGQEVILRCVPISNHLYFYWYRQILGQKVEFLVSFYNNEISEKSEIFDDQFSVERPDGSNFTLKIRSTKLEDSAMYFCATRDGNTIYFGEGSWLTVV.